These 15 T cell receptor beta chains originate from one sample sequenced in a study of blood T cells in healthy people across ages. Sample-barcoded 5' priming and a J-beta primer mix drove a second PCR of about 6 to 12 cycles. One entry per CDR3 protein, called by TCRdb with MiXCR from the 5' RACE reads. The sample has about 290,000 distinct CDR3 sequences, 25% to 30% seen once. The sample was blood. The receptors originated from a woman between 70 and 85 years old in good health.

The gene calls are TRBV29-1 and TRBJ1-2, with no clear D. V was clipped by 5 bases and J by 1 base, with 8 bases between them. The CDR3 runs to 12 residues. Germline CDR1 and CDR2: SQVTM and ANQGSEA. DNA of the CDR3: TGCAGCGTTATCGACCGTAACTATGGCTACACCTTC. It specifies CSVIDRNYGYTF.

This clonotype came up a few times. The V and J genes are TRBV24-1 and TRBJ2-7; maybe TRBD1 (5 bases). The germline V gene encodes CDR1 KGHDR and CDR2 SFDVKD. The CDR3 runs to 14 residues. The V and J ends lost 4 bases and 2 bases respectively, with 11 bases between them. This CDR3 is CATSDWTFTYEQYF. The CDR3 DNA reads as TGTGCCACCAGTGACTGGACATTCACCTACGAGCAGTACTTC.

The rearrangement links TRBV4-1 to TRBJ2-5; TRBD2 matches 11 bases. Gene TRBJ2-1 matches the end of the DNA better, so the J call may be wrong. Germline lookup yields CDR1 MGHRA and CDR2 YSYEKL. CDR3 length: 16 residues. CDR3 sequence reads: CASSQVALAGVGEQFF. DNA for the CDR3: TGCGCCAGCAGCCAAGTAGCACTAGCGGGAGTGGGTGAGCAGTTCTTC.

V is TRBV5-5 and J is TRBJ2-5; D gene unclear. The last part of the DNA fits TRBJ2-1 better; the J call may be wrong. This CDR3 region has 12 residues. The germline V gene encodes CDR1 SGHKS and CDR2 YYEKEE (reference sequence). The CDR3 here is CASSLRVWEQFF. The CDR3 DNA reads as TGTGCCAGCAGCTTGCGGGTTTGGGAGCAGTTCTTC.

The V call is TRBV15, the J call TRBJ1-1; a weak D match, TRBD1 (6 bases). Germline CDR1 is LNHNV and CDR2 is YYDKDF (reference sequence). The CDR3 consists of 13 residues. The V and J ends lost 3 bases and 2 bases respectively, with 7 bases between them. The DNA for the CDR3 is TGTGCCACCAGCAGGACAGGCAACACTGAAGCTTTCTTT. Translation gives CATSRTGNTEAFF.

This clonotype was recorded once. CDR3 bases: TGTGCCAGCAGCCCGGGACCGGTGAACACTGAAGCTTTCTTT. As protein: CASSPGPVNTEAFF. J is TRBJ1-1 and V is TRBV12-3 or TRBV12-4; D might be TRBD1 (5 bases). The V end was cut by 6 bases, the J end by 0 bases, with 11 bases between. The CDR3 loop spans 14 amino acids.

Only a few counts were recorded for this clonotype. This rearrangement joins TRBV4-1 to TRBJ2-1; 8 positions match TRBD1. The germline V gene has CDR1 MGHRA and CDR2 YSYEKL. This CDR3 spans 16 amino acids. V dropped 4 bases and J dropped 3; count of bases not matched to a gene: 8. CDR3 region: CASSRGGQGSYNEQFF. The CDR3 nucleotides read TGCGCCAGCAGCCGAGGAGGACAGGGAAGCTACAATGAGCAGTTCTTC.

The chain carries TRBV4-2 and TRBJ2-7; D is unclear. The ends were cut back, 2 bases at V and 2 bases at J, with 7 bases in the middle. This CDR3 is built from 13 residues. The germline V gene encodes CDR1 LGHNA and CDR2 YNFKEQ. The CDR3 nucleotides are TGTGCCAGCAGCCAACTAGGGACCTACGAGCAGTACTTC. Protein product: CASSQLGTYEQYF.

The gene calls are TRBV7-9 and TRBJ2-4, with 9 bases identical to TRBD2. V gave up 1 base and J gave up 0 bases; unmatched junction bases: 10. The CDR3 sequence is 19 residues long. Germline V gene lookup returns CDR1 SEHNR and CDR2 FQNEAQ (reference sequence). The CDR3 sequence is CASSLGGSGGALAKNIQYF. The CDR3 DNA reads as TGTGCCAGCAGCTTAGGTGGTAGCGGGGGAGCTCTAGCCAAAAACATTCAGTACTTC. Full variable domain (missing parts from reference TRBV7-9 and TRBJ2-4): DTGVSQNPRHKITKRGQNVTFRCDPISEHNRLYWYRQTLGQGPEFLTYFQNEAQLEKSRLLSDRFSAERPKGSFSTLEIQRTEQGDSAMYLCASSLGGSGGALAKNIQYFGAGTRLSVL.

The CDR3 here is CSARGWEGTDTQYF. The CDR3 coding sequence is TGCAGCGCGAGAGGGTGGGAGGGCACAGATACGCAGTATTTT. The chain is built from TRBV29-1 and TRBJ2-3; perhaps TRBD2 as D (6 bases). CDR1 is SQVTM, CDR2 ANQGSEA, per germline. This CDR3 is built from 14 residues. Trimming took 7 bases from V and 1 from J, leaving 15 bases between them.

The CDR3: CASSLEVIRETQYF. CDR3 coding DNA: TGTGCCAGCAGCTTAGAAGTGATCCGAGAGACCCAGTACTTC. The chain joins TRBV7-6 to TRBJ2-1; no clear D gene. Gene TRBJ2-5 matches the end of the DNA better, so the J call may be wrong. The CDR3 contains 14 residues. Germline lookup yields CDR1 SGHVS and CDR2 FNYEAQ.

The gene calls are TRBV18 and TRBJ2-5; D is ambiguous. The CDR3 runs to 13 residues. Germline assignment: CDR1 KGHSH and CDR2 LQKENI. Trimming took 0 bases from V and 5 from J, leaving 7 bases between them. CDR3 bases: TGTGCCAGCTCACCACCGATAATGGAGACCCAGTACTTC. This codes for CASSPPIMETQYF.

The J gene is TRBJ2-5, the V gene TRBV7-3, with a tentative D call TRBD2 (7 bases). The end of the DNA is better explained by TRBJ2-1, so the J call may be wrong. The CDR3 contains 15 residues. Germline V lookup: CDR1 SGHTA, CDR2 FQGTGA. CDR3 sequence (DNA): TGTGCCAGCAGCTCAAATAGGGGGGGTTGGAATGAGCAGTTCTTC. Translated: CASSSNRGGWNEQFF.

There are a few counts of this clonotype. The V and J genes are TRBV6-2 or TRBV6-3 and TRBJ2-5; 7 bases are shared with TRBD2. The J call may be mistaken, given a closer DNA end match to TRBJ2-1. Germline CDR1 reads MNHEY; CDR2 reads SVGEGT. The CDR3 has 15 amino acids. The CDR3 DNA is TGTGCCGCCAACCCCGGGACTACTCCCTCAGGGGAGCAGTTCTTC. Its protein is CAANPGTTPSGEQFF.

This clonotype turned up a few times. The rearrangement uses TRBV12-3 or TRBV12-4 and TRBJ2-7; D not certain. V dropped 8 bases and J dropped 5 bases, with 10 bases sitting between them. The CDR3 totals 11 residues. For the CDR3, the DNA is TGTGCCAGCGGTTGGGGTGACGAGCAGTACTTC. Its protein product is CASGWGDEQYF.